This is a list of T cell receptor beta chains from one sample in a study of blood T cells in healthy people across ages. MiXCR, applied by TCRdb to the 5' RACE reads, yields one record per CDR3 protein. The sample has 450,000 to 700,000 distinct CDR3 sequences, 25% to 30% seen once. Sequencing was performed on blood. Receptor source: a woman between 65 and 79 years old in good health. CDR3s include the opening cysteine and the closing phenylalanine or tryptophan. A D gene is named only where the DNA matches it firmly. Not all rows give a size; the values are once, few, many and, for expanded clones, a class.

j_gene,d_gene,v_gene,abundance,CDR3aa,CDR3nt
TRBJ2-7,.,TRBV4-2,few,CASSQDTSGGIVSYEQYF,TGTGCCAGCAGCCAAGATACGTCGGGCGGGATCGTCTCCTACGAGCAGTACTTC
TRBJ1-6,.,TRBV10-2,.,CASSETYNSPLHF,TGCGCCAGCAGTGAAACCTATAATTCACCCCTCCACTTT
TRBJ2-1,.,TRBV9,few,CASSSGTGLKFF,TGTGCCAGCAGCTCCGGCACAGGGTTGAAGTTCTTC
TRBJ2-3,.,TRBV7-2,.,CASSWGERGYTDTQYF,TGTGCCAGCAGCTGGGGGGAACGGGGGTACACAGATACGCAGTATTTT
TRBJ1-5,.,TRBV7-9,.,CASSLLTLGTDSNQPQHF,TGTGCCAGCAGCTTATTAACTCTGGGAACAGACAGCAATCAGCCCCAGCATTTT
TRBJ1-2,.,TRBV18,.,CASSPPGGAYGYTF,TGTGCCAGCTCACCACCCGGGGGCGCTTATGGCTACACCTTC
TRBJ1-1,.,TRBV20-1,few,CSATRGAMNTEAFF,TGCAGTGCAACCAGAGGGGCTATGAACACTGAAGCTTTCTTT
TRBJ2-5,.,TRBV9,.,CASSVDAPTSQETQYF,TGTGCCAGCAGCGTAGACGCTCCGACTAGCCAAGAGACCCAGTACTTC
TRBJ2-7,TRBD1,TRBV29-1,few,CSVLRDRGPYEQYF,TGCAGCGTTCTCCGGGACAGGGGGCCCTACGAGCAGTACTTC
TRBJ1-1,.,TRBV7-8,few,CASSLVTGRGNTEAFF,TGTGCCAGCAGCTTAGTAACGGGCCGGGGGAACACTGAAGCTTTCTTT
TRBJ1-2,TRBD1,TRBV29-1,.,CSGLQGAHGYTF,TGCAGCGGGCTACAGGGGGCCCATGGCTACACCTTC
TRBJ2-5,.,TRBV5-1,few,CASSLSPTETQYF,TGCGCCAGCAGCTTGAGCCCGACGGAGACCCAGTACTTC
TRBJ2-3,TRBD1,TRBV10-3,few,CAISGLGQGIPDTQYF,TGTGCCATCAGTGGGTTGGGACAGGGGATCCCAGATACGCAGTATTTT
TRBJ2-7,TRBD1,TRBV12-3/TRBV12-4,.,CASSSGTALTTYEQYF,TGTGCCAGCAGTTCCGGGACAGCCCTTACAACCTACGAGCAGTACTTC
TRBJ1-1,.,TRBV5-1,.,CASSLDRVGTTEAFF,TGCGCCAGCAGCTTGGATCGTGTGGGGACCACTGAAGCTTTCTTT
TRBJ2-1,TRBD2,TRBV5-1,few,CASSGIAGGYNEQFF,TGCGCCAGCAGCGGAATAGCGGGGGGTTACAATGAGCAGTTCTTC
TRBJ1-2,.,TRBV2,.,CASILGFGGYTF,TGTGCCAGCATCTTGGGTTTTGGGGGCTACACCTTC
TRBJ2-1,.,TRBV7-2,.,CASSLAKGSNEQFF,TGTGCCAGCAGCTTAGCAAAAGGGAGCAATGAGCAGTTCTTC
TRBJ2-5,TRBD2,TRBV20-1,.,CSATSYEGGSKETQYF,TGCAGTGCTACCTCTTATGAGGGAGGGAGTAAAGAGACCCAGTACTTC
TRBJ2-5,TRBD2,TRBV10-2,few,CASSDVSVGGGAYQETQYF,TGCGCCAGCAGTGATGTTAGCGTTGGCGGGGGGGCGTACCAAGAGACCCAGTACTTC
TRBJ2-5,.,TRBV5-1,few,CASSSTAGLQGTQYF,TGCGCCAGCAGCTCCACCGCCGGACTCCAGGGGACCCAGTACTTC
TRBJ2-5,.,TRBV29-1,many,CSVRRVLVGETQYF,TGCAGCGTTCGCCGTGTCTTGGTTGGTGAGACCCAGTACTTC
TRBJ1-5,TRBD1,TRBV7-2,few,CASSSRQGLQPQHF,TGTGCCAGCAGCTCGAGACAGGGATTGCAGCCCCAGCATTTT
TRBJ2-5,.,TRBV9,.,CASERAWGETQYF,TGTGCCAGCGAGAGGGCTTGGGGAGAGACCCAGTACTTC
TRBJ1-1,TRBD1,TRBV7-2,few,CASSLLGQGATEAFF,TGTGCCAGCAGCTTACTCGGACAGGGGGCTACTGAAGCTTTCTTT
TRBJ1-4,TRBD1,TRBV7-2,many,CASSRQGGTNEKLFF,TGTGCCAGCAGCCGACAGGGCGGGACTAATGAAAAACTGTTTTTT
TRBJ2-1,TRBD2,TRBV7-2,.,CASTDGLAGAEQFF,TGTGCCAGCACCGACGGACTAGCGGGGGCCGAGCAGTTCTTC
TRBJ2-1,.,TRBV5-6,.,CASSLGQYDEQFF,TGTGCCAGCAGCTTGGGGCAGTACGATGAGCAGTTCTTC
TRBJ2-3,TRBD2,TRBV4-3,.,CASSQDRAGGTDTQYF,TGCGCCAGCAGCCAAGATCGGGCGGGGGGCACAGATACGCAGTATTTT
TRBJ1-2,.,TRBV5-5,many,CASSLGADYGYTF,TGTGCCAGCAGCTTGGGAGCCGACTATGGCTACACCTTC
TRBJ1-2,TRBD1,TRBV2,.,CASRGDRLNYGYTF,TGTGCCAGCAGGGGGGACAGGCTTAACTATGGCTACACCTTC
TRBJ2-3,.,TRBV7-3,few,CASSLRKAGTDTQYF,TGTGCCAGCAGCTTAAGAAAGGCCGGCACAGATACGCAGTATTTT
TRBJ2-7,.,TRBV6-5,.,CASSYSRQGPEQYF,TGTGCCAGCAGTTACTCGAGGCAGGGGCCCGAGCAGTACTTC
TRBJ2-5,TRBD2,TRBV9,few,CASSVRGGPQETQYF,TGTGCCAGCAGCGTACGGGGGGGTCCACAAGAGACCCAGTACTTC
TRBJ2-5,TRBD1,TRBV6-6,few,CASNLRQGYGETQYF,TGTGCCAGCAACCTCCGACAGGGGTACGGAGAGACCCAGTACTTC
TRBJ2-5,TRBD1,TRBV7-2,few,CASSLGTGGMSQYF,TGTGCCAGCAGCCTGGGGACAGGGGGGATGTCCCAGTACTTC
TRBJ2-2,.,TRBV29-1,few,CSVVLKWDTGELFF,TGCAGCGTTGTACTAAAGTGGGACACCGGGGAGCTGTTTTTT
TRBJ2-3,.,TRBV7-3,once,CASRLTSTDTQYF,TGTGCCAGCAGATTGACCAGCACAGATACGCAGTATTTT
TRBJ2-3,.,TRBV20-1,once,CSAPGGGSTDTQYF,TGCAGTGCCCCGGGCGGGGGCAGCACAGATACGCAGTATTTT